The clone carrying this T cell receptor beta chain was seen once. Generated by immunoSEQ multiplex PCR, the TCRdb table keeps only in-frame clones and is missing some. The sample lists 13,000 to 15,000 clones; roughly four fifths were seen once. This entry is derived from a study of T cells after posttransplantation cyclophosphamide. The CDR3 has 16 amino acids. The ends lost 5 bases at V and 3 bases at J; junction bases unmatched: 9. Germline V gene data show CDR1 as SNHLY and CDR2 as FYNNEI. The TCR comes from a man aged 45-60 years. The sequencing sample was made of memory CD4+ T cells sorted from PBMCs. The chain uses TRBV2 and TRBJ2-7; 11 bases are a match to TRBD2. This chain's CDR3 is CASSPVSGRAGYEQYF. CDR3 bases: TGTGCCAGCAGTCCGGTTAGCGGGAGGGCCGGCTACGAGCAGTACTTC. The entire variable domain, with the rest obtained from reference TRBV2 and TRBJ2-7, is as follows: EPEVTQTPSHQVTQMGQEVILRCVPISNHLYFYWYRQILGQKVEFLVSFYNNEISEKSEIFDDQFSVERPDGSNFTLKIRSTKLEDSAMYFCASSPVSGRAGYEQYFGPGTRLTVT.